This T cell receptor (beta chain) derives from a study of T cells in Graves' hyperthyroidism and ophthalmopathy. The CDR3 covers 14 residues. Germline assignment: CDR1 SGHRS and CDR2 YFSETQ. V lost 2 bases and J lost 4; bases outside the gene matches: 5. This clonotype was picked up a small number of times. RNA transcripts yielded amplified TCR beta CDR3 regions. HTBI primers were employed in a first-round RT-PCR of the TCR CDR3. TCRdb reprocessed the multiplex PCR reads via MiXCR and lists one record per CDR3 protein. Of under 350,000 distinct CDR3 sequences listed, roughly 13% are singletons. Researchers defined stable Graves' hyperthyroidism as no ophthalmopathy progression within 18 months. Every diagnosis used clinical symptoms, serum thyroxine and TRAb, thyroid ultrasound and orbital computed tomography.

The receptor was isolated from a woman aged 40 to 49 with Graves' hyperthyroidism. Specimen: blood. V gene TRBV5-1 combines with J gene TRBJ2-7; 8 bases map to TRBD1. In DNA form, the CDR3 reads TGCGCCAGCAGCTTCGACAGGGGATGGTACGAGCAGTACTTC. This translates into CASSFDRGWYEQYF.